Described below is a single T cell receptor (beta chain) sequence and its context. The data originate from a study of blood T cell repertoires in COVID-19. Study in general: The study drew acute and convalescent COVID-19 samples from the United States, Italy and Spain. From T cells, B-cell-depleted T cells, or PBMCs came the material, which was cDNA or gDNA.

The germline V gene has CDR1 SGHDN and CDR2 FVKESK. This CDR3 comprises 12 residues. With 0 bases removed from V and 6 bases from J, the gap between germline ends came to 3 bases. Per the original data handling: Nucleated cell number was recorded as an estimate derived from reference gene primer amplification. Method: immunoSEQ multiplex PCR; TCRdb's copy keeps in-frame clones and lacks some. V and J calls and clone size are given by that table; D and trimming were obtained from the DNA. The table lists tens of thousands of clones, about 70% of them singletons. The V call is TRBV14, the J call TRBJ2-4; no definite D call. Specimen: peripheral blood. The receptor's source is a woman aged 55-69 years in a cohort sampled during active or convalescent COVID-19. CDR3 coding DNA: TGTGCCAGCAGCCAAGACCGAAACATTCAGTACTTC. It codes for CASSQDRNIQYF. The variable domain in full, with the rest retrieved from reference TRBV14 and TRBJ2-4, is EAGVTQFPSHSVIEKGQTVTLRCDPISGHDNLYWYRRVMGKEIKFLLHFVKESKQDESGMPNNRFLAERTGGTYSTLKVQPAELEDSGVYFCASSQDRNIQYFGAGTRLSVL.